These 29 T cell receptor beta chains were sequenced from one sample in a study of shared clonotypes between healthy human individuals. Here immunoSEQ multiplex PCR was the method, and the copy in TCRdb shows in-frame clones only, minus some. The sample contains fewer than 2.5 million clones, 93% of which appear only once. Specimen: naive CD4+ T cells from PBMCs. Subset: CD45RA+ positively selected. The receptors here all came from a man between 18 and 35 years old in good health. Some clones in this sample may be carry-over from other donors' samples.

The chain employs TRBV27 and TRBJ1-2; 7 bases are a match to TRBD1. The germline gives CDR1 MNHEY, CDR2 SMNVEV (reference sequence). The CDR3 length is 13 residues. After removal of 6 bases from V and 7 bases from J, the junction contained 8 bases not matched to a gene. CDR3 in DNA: TGTGCCAGCAGCCAGCCGACAGGGCGTGGCTACACCTTC. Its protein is CASSQPTGRGYTF.

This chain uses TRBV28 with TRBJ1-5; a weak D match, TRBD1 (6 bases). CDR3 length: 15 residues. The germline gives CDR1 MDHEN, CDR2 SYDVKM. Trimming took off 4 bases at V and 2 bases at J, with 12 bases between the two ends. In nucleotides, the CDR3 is TGTGCCAGCAGTTCACAGGGTACGCGCAATCAGCCCCAGCATTTT. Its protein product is CASSSQGTRNQPQHF.

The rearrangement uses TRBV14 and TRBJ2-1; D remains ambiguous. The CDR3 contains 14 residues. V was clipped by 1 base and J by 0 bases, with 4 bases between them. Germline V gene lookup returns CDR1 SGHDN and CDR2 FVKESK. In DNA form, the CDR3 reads TGTGCCAGCAGCCAAGTTGGCTCCTACAATGAGCAGTTCTTC. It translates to CASSQVGSYNEQFF.

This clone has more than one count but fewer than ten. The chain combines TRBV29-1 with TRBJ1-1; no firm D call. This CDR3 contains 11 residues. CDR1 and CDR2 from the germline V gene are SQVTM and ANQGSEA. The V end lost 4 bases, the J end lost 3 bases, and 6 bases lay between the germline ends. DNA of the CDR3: TGCAGCGTTGTGCGGGACACTGAAGCTTTCTTT. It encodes CSVVRDTEAFF.

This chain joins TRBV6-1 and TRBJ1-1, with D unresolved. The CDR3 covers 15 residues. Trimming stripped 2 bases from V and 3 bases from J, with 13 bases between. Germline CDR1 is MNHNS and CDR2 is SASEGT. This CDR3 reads CASSERDGRYTEAFF. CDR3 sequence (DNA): TGTGCCAGCAGTGAAAGAGACGGTAGATACACTGAAGCTTTCTTT.

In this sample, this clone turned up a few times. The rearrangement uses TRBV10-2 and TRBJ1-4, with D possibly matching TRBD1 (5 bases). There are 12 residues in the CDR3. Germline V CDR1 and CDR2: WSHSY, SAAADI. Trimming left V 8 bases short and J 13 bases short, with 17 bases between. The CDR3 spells CASGTSDLRLFF. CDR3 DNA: TGCGCCAGCGGGACCAGCGATTTGCGACTGTTTTTT.

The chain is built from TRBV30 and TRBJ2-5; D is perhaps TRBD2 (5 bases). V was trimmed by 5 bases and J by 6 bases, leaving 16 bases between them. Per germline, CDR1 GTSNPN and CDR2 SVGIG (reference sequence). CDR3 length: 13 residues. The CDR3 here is CAWERGLSKTQYF. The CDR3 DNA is TGTGCCTGGGAAAGAGGGCTATCAAAGACCCAGTACTTC.

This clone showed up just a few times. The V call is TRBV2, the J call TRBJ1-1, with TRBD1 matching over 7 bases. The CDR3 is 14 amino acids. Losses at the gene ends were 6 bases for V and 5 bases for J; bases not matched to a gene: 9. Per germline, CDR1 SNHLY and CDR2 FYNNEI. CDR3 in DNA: TGTGCCAGCAGAGCTACAGGGGCAAGGACTGAAGCTTTCTTT. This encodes CASRATGARTEAFF.

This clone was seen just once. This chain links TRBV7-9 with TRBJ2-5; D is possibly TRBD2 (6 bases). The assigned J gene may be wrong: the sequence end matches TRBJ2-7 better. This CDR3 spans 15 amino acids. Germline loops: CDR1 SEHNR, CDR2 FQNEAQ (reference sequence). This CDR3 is CASSPSEGLSYEQYF. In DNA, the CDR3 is TGTGCCAGCAGCCCTAGTGAGGGACTCTCCTACGAGCAGTACTTC.

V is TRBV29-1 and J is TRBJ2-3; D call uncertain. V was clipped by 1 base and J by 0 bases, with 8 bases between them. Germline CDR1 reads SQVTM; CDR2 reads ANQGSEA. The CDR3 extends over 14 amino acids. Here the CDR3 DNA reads TGCAGCGTTGAAGTGGTCTCTAGCACAGATACGCAGTATTTT. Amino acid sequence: CSVEVVSSTDTQYF.

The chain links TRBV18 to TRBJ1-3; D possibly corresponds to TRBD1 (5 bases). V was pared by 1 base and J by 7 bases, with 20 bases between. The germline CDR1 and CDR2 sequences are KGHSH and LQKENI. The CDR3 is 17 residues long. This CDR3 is CASSPLALTSGVNTIYF. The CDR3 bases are TGTGCCAGCTCACCACTTGCGCTTACCTCGGGGGTCAACACCATATATTTT.

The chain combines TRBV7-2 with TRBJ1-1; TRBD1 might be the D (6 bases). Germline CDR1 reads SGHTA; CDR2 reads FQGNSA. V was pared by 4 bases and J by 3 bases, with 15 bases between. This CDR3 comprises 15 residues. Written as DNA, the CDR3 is TGTGCCAGCAGCTCCACAGGGAAAGGAGACACTGAAGCTTTCTTT. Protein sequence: CASSSTGKGDTEAFF.

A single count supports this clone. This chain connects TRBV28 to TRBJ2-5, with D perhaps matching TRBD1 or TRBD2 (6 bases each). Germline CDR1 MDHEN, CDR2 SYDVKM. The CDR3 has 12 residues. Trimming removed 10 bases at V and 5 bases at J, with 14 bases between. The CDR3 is CATGGGRETQYF. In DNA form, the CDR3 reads TGTGCCACCGGAGGGGGTCGGGAGACCCAGTACTTC.

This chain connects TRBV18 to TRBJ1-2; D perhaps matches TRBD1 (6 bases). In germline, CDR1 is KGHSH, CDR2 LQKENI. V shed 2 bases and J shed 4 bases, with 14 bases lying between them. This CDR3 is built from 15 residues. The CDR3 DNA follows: TGTGCCAGCTCACCAAGTACAGGGCCCCCCTATGGCTACACCTTC. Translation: CASSPSTGPPYGYTF.

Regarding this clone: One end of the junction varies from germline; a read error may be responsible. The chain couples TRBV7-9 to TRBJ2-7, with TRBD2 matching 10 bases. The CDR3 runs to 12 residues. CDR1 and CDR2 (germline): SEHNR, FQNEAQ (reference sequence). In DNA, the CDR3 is TGTGCCAGCAGCTTCTCTGGACTAGCGGTTTTCTTC. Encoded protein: CASSFSGLAVFF.

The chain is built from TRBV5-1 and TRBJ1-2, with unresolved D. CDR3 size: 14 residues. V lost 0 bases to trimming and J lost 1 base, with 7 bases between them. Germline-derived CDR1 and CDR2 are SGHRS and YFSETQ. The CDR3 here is CASSLDILNYGYTF. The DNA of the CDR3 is TGCGCCAGCAGCTTGGACATACTTAACTATGGCTACACCTTC.

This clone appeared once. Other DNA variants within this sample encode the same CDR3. The chain's CDR3 is CSAGGLAKNIQYF. In nucleotides, the CDR3 is TGCAGCGCGGGGGGCCTAGCCAAAAACATTCAGTACTTC. The rearrangement links TRBV29-1 to TRBJ2-4; D may be TRBD2 (7 bases). V was cut by 7 bases and J by 0 bases, with 10 bases left in between. This CDR3 spans 13 amino acids. Germline CDR1 SQVTM, CDR2 ANQGSEA.

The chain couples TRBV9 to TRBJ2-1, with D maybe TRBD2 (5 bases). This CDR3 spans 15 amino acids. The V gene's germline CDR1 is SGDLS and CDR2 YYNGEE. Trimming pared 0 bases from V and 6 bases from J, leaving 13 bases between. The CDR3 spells CASSVAGGPFNEQFF. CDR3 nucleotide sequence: TGTGCCAGCAGCGTAGCCGGCGGGCCCTTCAATGAGCAGTTCTTC.

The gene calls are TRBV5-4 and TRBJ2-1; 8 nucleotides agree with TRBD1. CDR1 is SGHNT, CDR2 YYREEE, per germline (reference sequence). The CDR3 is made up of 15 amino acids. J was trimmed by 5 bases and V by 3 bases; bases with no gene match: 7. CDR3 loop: CASSSDRVKNNEQFF. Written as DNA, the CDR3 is TGTGCCAGCAGCTCGGACAGGGTGAAGAACAATGAGCAGTTCTTC.

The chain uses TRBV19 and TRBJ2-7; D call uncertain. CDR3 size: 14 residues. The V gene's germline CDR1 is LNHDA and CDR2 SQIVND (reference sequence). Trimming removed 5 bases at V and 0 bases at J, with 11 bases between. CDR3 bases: TGTGCCAGTAGTTTCCATCGTAGCTCCTACGAGCAGTACTTC. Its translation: CASSFHRSSYEQYF.

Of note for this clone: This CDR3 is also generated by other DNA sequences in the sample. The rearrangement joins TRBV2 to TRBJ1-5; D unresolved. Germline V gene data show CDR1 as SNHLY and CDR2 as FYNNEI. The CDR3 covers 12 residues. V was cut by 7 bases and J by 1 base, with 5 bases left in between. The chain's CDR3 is CASTDSNQPQHF. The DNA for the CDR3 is TGTGCCAGCACGGACAGCAATCAGCCCCAGCATTTT.

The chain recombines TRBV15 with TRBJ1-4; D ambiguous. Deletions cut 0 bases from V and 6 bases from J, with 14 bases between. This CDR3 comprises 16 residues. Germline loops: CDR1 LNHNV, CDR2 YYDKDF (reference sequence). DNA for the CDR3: TGTGCCACCAGCAGAGATTTAGTCAGGACCGATGAAAAACTGTTTTTT. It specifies CATSRDLVRTDEKLFF.

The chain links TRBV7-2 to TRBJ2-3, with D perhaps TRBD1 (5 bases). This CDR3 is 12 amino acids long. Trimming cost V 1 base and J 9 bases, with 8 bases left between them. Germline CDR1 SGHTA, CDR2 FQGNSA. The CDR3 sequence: CASSLEAGTQYF. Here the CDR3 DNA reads TGTGCCAGCAGCTTAGAAGCAGGGACGCAGTATTTT.

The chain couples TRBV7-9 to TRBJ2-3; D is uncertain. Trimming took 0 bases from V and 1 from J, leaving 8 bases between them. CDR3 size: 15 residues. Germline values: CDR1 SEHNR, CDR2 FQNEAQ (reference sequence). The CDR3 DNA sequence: TGTGCCAGCAGCTTAGCGGTTTCTCGCACAGATACGCAGTATTTT. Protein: CASSLAVSRTDTQYF.

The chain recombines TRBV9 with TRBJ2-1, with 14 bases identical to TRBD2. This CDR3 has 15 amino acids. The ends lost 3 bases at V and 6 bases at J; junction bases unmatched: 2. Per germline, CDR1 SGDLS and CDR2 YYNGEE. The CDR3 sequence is CASSAGTSGSNEQFF. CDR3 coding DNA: TGTGCCAGCAGCGCCGGGACTAGCGGGAGCAATGAGCAGTTCTTC.

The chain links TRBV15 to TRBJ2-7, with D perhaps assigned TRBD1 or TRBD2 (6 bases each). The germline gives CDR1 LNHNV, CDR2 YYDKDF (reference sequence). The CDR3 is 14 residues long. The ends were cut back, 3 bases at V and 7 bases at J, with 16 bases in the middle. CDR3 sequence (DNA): TGTGCCACCAGCAGCCACTCGGGGGCAGGTGAGCAGTACTTC. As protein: CATSSHSGAGEQYF.

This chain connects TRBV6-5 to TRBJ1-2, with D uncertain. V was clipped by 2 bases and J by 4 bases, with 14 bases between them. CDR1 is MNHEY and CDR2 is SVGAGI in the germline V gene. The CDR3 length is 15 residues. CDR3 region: CASSYGQPLSYGYTF. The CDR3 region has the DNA TGTGCCAGCAGTTACGGCCAGCCCCTCAGCTATGGCTACACCTTC.

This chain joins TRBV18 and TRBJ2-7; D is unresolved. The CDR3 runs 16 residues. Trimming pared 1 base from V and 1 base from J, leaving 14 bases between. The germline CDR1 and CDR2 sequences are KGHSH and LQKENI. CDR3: CASSPQSVKISYEQYF. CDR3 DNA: TGTGCCAGCTCACCACAGTCTGTAAAGATATCCTACGAGCAGTACTTC.

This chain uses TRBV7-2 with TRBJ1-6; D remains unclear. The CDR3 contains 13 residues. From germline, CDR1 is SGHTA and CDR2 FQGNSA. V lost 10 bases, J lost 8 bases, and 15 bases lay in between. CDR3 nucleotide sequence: TGTGCCACCCTGGAGGACCCGTATTCACCCCTCCACTTT. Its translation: CATLEDPYSPLHF.